Below, 17 T cell receptor beta chains from the same sample are listed, as sequenced in a study of cytomegalovirus exposure and HLA in healthy donors. The study ran its PCR with 60 Vbeta and 13 Jbeta primers. Sequencing was performed with immunoSEQ multiplex PCR; in TCRdb, only in-frame clones are kept and a portion is missing. In the table there are 95,000 to 150,000 clones, around 85% of which are singletons. Sequences were obtained from PBMCs. The source is a man aged 25-40 years in good health and CMV-seronegative.

This chain connects TRBV7-2 to TRBJ2-1, with TRBD2 matching 7 bases. In germline, CDR1 is SGHTA, CDR2 FQGNSA. Trimming at V came to 6 bases and at J to 6 bases, leaving 5 bases not matched to a gene. The CDR3 has 13 residues. CDR3 sequence (DNA): TGTGCCAGCAGTACGGTAGCGGGCAATGAGCAGTTCTTC. It specifies CASSTVAGNEQFF.

This clone came up a few times. The gene calls are TRBV4-3 and TRBJ2-1, with 12 bases identical to TRBD2. Germline values: CDR1 LGHNA, CDR2 YSLEER. The CDR3 is 16 residues long. Losses at the gene ends were 5 bases for V and 5 bases for J; bases not matched to a gene: 7. The CDR3, as DNA: TGCGCCAGCAGCTTCGGGACTAGCGGGTCCAACAATGAGCAGTTCTTC. It is translated as CASSFGTSGSNNEQFF.

V and J are TRBV28 and TRBJ2-2, with TRBD1 identical over 8 bases. Germline lookup yields CDR1 MDHEN and CDR2 SYDVKM. J lost 6 bases, V lost 2 bases, and 8 bases had no gene match. The CDR3 has 16 residues. The CDR3 reads CASSLTLPQGAGELFF. In nucleotides, the CDR3 is TGTGCCAGCAGTTTAACGCTCCCACAGGGGGCCGGGGAGCTGTTTTTT.

To note about this clone: A far larger clone is just one base off, so this is likely a read error. This chain connects TRBV11-2 to TRBJ1-5; TRBD1 matches 8 bases. Per germline, CDR1 SGHAT and CDR2 FQNNGV. The CDR3 loop spans 15 amino acids. Trimming cost V 1 base and J 3 bases; bases outside gene matches: 2. The CDR3 loop is CASSLGTGNNQPQHF. The CDR3 region has the DNA TGTGCCAGCAGCTTAGGGACAGGGAACAATCAGCCCCAGCATTTT.

This clone was seen once. As DNA, the CDR3 is TGTGCCAGCAGCTTAGTACAGGACACTGAAGCTTTCTTT. Translating it yields CASSLVQDTEAFF. J is TRBJ1-1 and V is TRBV7-8; the D gene is possibly TRBD1 (5 bases). Trimming removed 1 base at V and 3 bases at J, with 6 bases between. The germline CDR1 and CDR2 sequences are SGHVS and FQNEAQ. CDR3 length: 13 residues.

The chain employs TRBV5-1 and TRBJ2-3, with TRBD1 matching 7 bases. V lost 7 bases and J lost 6; bases outside the gene matches: 11. CDR1 SGHRS and CDR2 YFSETQ come from the germline V gene. This CDR3 comprises 14 residues. The CDR3 DNA follows: TGCGCCAGCGGCGGTCAGGGGGTTGGGGATACGCAGTATTTT. Translation gives CASGGQGVGDTQYF. Together with reference TRBV5-1 and TRBJ2-3, the CDR3 gives the full variable domain: KAGVTQTPRYLIKTRGQQVTLSCSPISGHRSVSWYQQTPGQGLQFLFEYFSETQRNKGNFPGRFSGRQFSNSRSEMNVSTLELGDSALYLCASGGQGVGDTQYFGPGTRLTVL.

The V call is TRBV5-1, the J call TRBJ2-7; 8 bases map to TRBD2. The ends lost 1 base at V and 1 base at J; junction bases unmatched: 10. CDR1 is SGHRS and CDR2 is YFSETQ in the germline V gene. This CDR3 spans 17 amino acids. CDR3 region: CASSLSAGRGGSYEQYF. DNA for the CDR3: TGCGCCAGCAGCTTGTCCGCGGGACGGGGGGGGTCCTACGAGCAGTACTTC.

The rearrangement links TRBV5-4 to TRBJ2-5, with 11 bases that match TRBD2. This CDR3 region has 15 residues. The V gene's germline CDR1 is SGHNT and CDR2 YYREEE (reference sequence). J gave up 3 bases and V 4 bases, and 5 bases lay outside the gene matches. The CDR3 nucleotides read TGTGCCAGCAGCCGACTAGCGGGGCGGGAAGAGACCCAGTACTTC. Encoded protein: CASSRLAGREETQYF.

The chain combines TRBV10-3 with TRBJ2-7; 9 nucleotides align to TRBD1. CDR1 ENHRY and CDR2 SYGVKD come from the germline V gene. CDR3 length equals 14 residues. The V and J ends lost 6 bases and 3 bases, in that order; junction bases with no gene match: 6. The CDR3 DNA is TGTGCCATCAGGCCGGGACAGGGAGTCTACGAGCAGTACTTC. Amino acid sequence: CAIRPGQGVYEQYF.

The V and J genes are TRBV5-6 and TRBJ1-1; 8 positions agree with TRBD1. This CDR3 has 15 amino acids. Germline V gives CDR1 SGHDT, CDR2 YYEEEE. Trimming took 2 bases from V and 4 from J; bases not matched to a gene: 7. CDR3 sequence (DNA): TGTGCCAGCAGCTTAAATCCCGGACAGGGCACTGAAGCTTTCTTT. Its protein is CASSLNPGQGTEAFF.

The chain couples TRBV5-1 to TRBJ2-7, with D possibly being TRBD1 (5 bases). Germline V CDR1 and CDR2: SGHRS, YFSETQ. The V and J ends lost 0 bases and 6 bases respectively, with 16 bases between them. There are 15 residues in the CDR3. CDR3 nucleotides: TGCGCCAGCAGCTTGGGTACAGGACCCCGCTCCGAGCAGTACTTC. Its translation: CASSLGTGPRSEQYF.

J is TRBJ1-5 and V is TRBV19, with D maybe TRBD1 (5 bases). Trimming left V 2 bases short and J 1 base short, with 12 bases between. The germline gives CDR1 LNHDA, CDR2 SQIVND (reference sequence). The CDR3 totals 16 residues. CDR3 in DNA: TGTGCCAGTAGTATAAGGGGAATCTGGAGCAATCAGCCCCAGCATTTT. As protein: CASSIRGIWSNQPQHF.

The J gene is TRBJ2-7, the V gene TRBV7-9; TRBD2 might be the D (6 bases). This CDR3 is built from 13 residues. From germline, CDR1 is SEHNR and CDR2 FQNEAQ (reference sequence). V was shortened by 5 bases and J by 9 bases, with 17 bases between the two germline ends. For the CDR3, the DNA is TGTGCCAGCAGCCCCGGGACTGCCCTAGGGCAGTACTTC. Protein sequence: CASSPGTALGQYF.

The chain links TRBV11-2 to TRBJ1-5, with 8 bases that match TRBD1. The CDR3 totals 15 residues. Losses at the gene ends were 8 bases for V and 5 bases for J; bases not matched to a gene: 11. Germline CDR1 reads SGHAT; CDR2 reads FQNNGV. DNA of the CDR3: TGTGCCAGCTCCGTAGGGACAGGTAATCATCAGCCCCAGCATTTT. It encodes CASSVGTGNHQPQHF.

The chain combines TRBV19 with TRBJ1-1; 9 bases align to TRBD1. This CDR3 contains 14 residues. Looked up from germline, CDR1 is LNHDA and CDR2 is SQIVND (reference sequence). The V segment lost 4 bases and the J segment 3 bases; nucleotides outside the gene matches: 3. For the CDR3, the DNA is TGTGCCAGTAGTACCCGGACAGGGGACACTGAAGCTTTCTTT. Its protein is CASSTRTGDTEAFF.

The J gene is TRBJ2-7, the V gene TRBV13; the match to TRBD1 covers 8 bases. This CDR3 spans 13 amino acids. Looked up from germline, CDR1 is PRHDT and CDR2 is FYEKMQ (reference sequence). Germline trimming cut 0 bases from V and 6 bases from J; bases unmatched to any gene: 1. The CDR3 protein is CASSLGQGGEQYF. The CDR3 nucleotides are TGTGCCAGCAGCTTAGGACAGGGGGGCGAGCAGTACTTC.

A note on this clone: This sample includes further DNA sequences coding for the same CDR3. This chain links TRBV28 with TRBJ2-7; possible D gene TRBD1, 7 bases. The V gene's germline CDR1 is MDHEN and CDR2 SYDVKM. CDR3 size: 14 residues. V was shortened by 3 bases and J by 1 base, with 10 bases between the two germline ends. This CDR3 reads CASSLAGGSYEQYF. The CDR3, as DNA: TGTGCCAGCAGTTTGGCAGGGGGGTCCTACGAGCAGTACTTC.